A single T cell receptor beta chain is shown here with its context. Its antigen is still unknown. The donors whose samples were sequenced had carbamazepine-induced Stevens-Johnson syndrome or toxic epidermal necrolysis (CBZ-SJS/TEN). Next-generation sequencing was used to profile the T cell receptor repertoires of patients with drug-induced severe cutaneous adverse reactions in a search for drug-specific clonotypes. RNA was isolated from either blister cells of skin lesions or peripheral blood mononuclear cells. Including the terminal cysteine and phenylalanine, the CDR3 comprises 15 residues. No coding sequence is recorded. The data were obtained in a study of T cells in severe cutaneous drug reactions (dated by TCRdb to between 2019 and 2020). Regarding the study in general: Between the early 2010s and the late 2010s, patients were recruited from Taiwan, Thailand and a European registry network. The study paired bulk TCR sequencing with single-cell sequencing, quantitative PCR validation, functional assays and transgenic mouse experiments. The Naranjo algorithm and the ALDEN drug causality algorithm were used to identify the culprit drug. Libraries were prepared using iRepertoire multiplex PCR, and a comparison was cited by the authors in which similar capture of abundant clonotypes was shown across iRepertoire and 5' RACE methods with or without UMI. Only patients with a probable or definite SJS/TEN or DRESS diagnosis by RegiSCAR criteria were enrolled. Biological samples, such as blister fluids/cells and PBMC, were collected from patients during the acute or recovery stage.

Library preparation used the iRepertoire multiplex PCR system with TCR subtype-specific primers for both bulk and single-cell sequencing. Multiplex PCR with primers aimed at the V, D and J gene regions produced the bulk TCR beta libraries. Roughly 95-500 ng of RNA per sample served as input for bulk TCR library preparation. An Illumina MiSeq was used to sequence the bulk TCR beta amplicons. Per the original workflow: Sample misassignments and low-quality sequencing reads were filtered out during quality control steps. CDR3 was defined as the amino acids between the V-gene Y[YFLI]C motif and the J-segment [FW]GXGT motif. The IMGT database served as the reference for assigning TRBV and TRBJ genes and CDR3 clonotypes. TRBV expression in each sample was normalized to the mean expression of the same gene in PBMC from more than 35 healthy donors. TCRdb reprocessed the reads into one record per CDR3 protein sequence, lacking DNA. The V and J calls here are based on TCRdb, not the publication. This sample's table contains about 6,600 distinct CDR3 sequences. The top ten constitute approximately 31% of the sample.

The study at large found these results: All seven CBZ-SJS/TEN blister samples contained a public TCRbeta CDR3 (mean approximately 15%), which was undetectable or scarce in tolerant-control and healthy-donor PBMC. According to the authors, further study is still needed to determine whether the public TCR generalizes to SJS/TEN caused by other drugs. CBZ-SJS/TEN patients showed strongly increased TRBV12-4 usage, with averages of 30% to 40% in blister cells and 4% to 5.5% in PBMC.

Material: cells from a skin blister. The cell subset or site label, as the study defines it: unsorted cells from skin lesion blisters. The rearrangement joined TRBV12-3 or TRBV12-4 to TRBJ2-3; without DNA, the TCRdb call of TRBD2 cannot be checked. The source of this sequence is a human donor with toxic epidermal necrolysis, a severe cutaneous drug reaction. CDR3 sequence: CASSPSGSHTDTQYF.